This TCR beta chain derives from a study of blood T cell repertoires in COVID-19. About the research overall: PBMCs, B-cell-depleted T cells, or T cells provided the cDNA or gDNA that made up the material.

The CDR3 runs to 13 residues. Trimming removed 5 bases from V and 8 bases from J; junction bases left unmatched: 8. Germline-derived CDR1 and CDR2 are LNHDA and SQIVND (reference sequence). Profiling relied on immunoSEQ multiplex PCR, and the TCRdb table lists in-frame clones only, not all of them. The sample has about 170,000 clones; 70% to 90% are singletons. Recruited during active infection, patients (from Seattle) were subsequently followed longitudinally. The J gene is TRBJ1-2, the V gene TRBV19; 7 bases agree with TRBD1. The clonotype comes from a man of 80 years or more with COVID-19, enrolled during active disease. Sequenced input: peripheral blood. CDR3 nucleotides: TGTGCCAGTAGTCCATACCGGGACAGCGGCTACACCTTC. Translated, it gives CASSPYRDSGYTF. The full variable domain, rest sourced from reference TRBV19 and TRBJ1-2, is DGGITQSPKYLFRKEGQNVTLSCEQNLNHDAMYWYRQDPGQGLRLIYYSQIVNDFQKGDIAEGYSVSREKKESFPLTVTSAQKNPTAFYLCASSPYRDSGYTFGSGTRLTVV.